This T cell receptor beta chain was found in a study of T cell responses to AZD1222 COVID-19 vaccine. TCRdb's table, derived via immunoSEQ multiplex PCR, lists solely in-frame clones and lacks some. The sample includes 70,000 to 95,000 clones, just under 90% of them seen just once. Turning to this clone: Its antigen is not identified.

General study results and limits: No day 14 peak samples; only post-peak repertoires were characterized. Receipt of two AZD1222 doses was followed by a rise in Spike-specific TCR breadth and depth. CD4 TCRs covered the whole spike, strongest at regions 160-218 and 743-854.

This TCR was sampled from an adult in good health. The source material was peripheral blood, sampled on day 0 of MenACWY control vaccination.

In DNA, the CDR3 is TGTGCCATCAGTGAGGGCGGACAGGGCGGCACTGAAGCTTTCTTT. It encodes CAISEGGQGGTEAFF. The genes are TRBV10-3 and TRBJ1-1, with TRBD1 matching over 8 bases. CDR1 and CDR2 from the germline V gene are ENHRY and SYGVKD. The CDR3 has 15 residues. V shed 2 bases and J 4 bases; nucleotides not matched to a gene: 6.